The sequence of this T cell receptor beta chain was determined in a study of T cells after yellow fever vaccination. Turning to the study itself: Where fractions had low cell numbers, libraries were prepared from them with the SMART-Seq v4 Ultra Low Input RNA kit. General study results and limits: Repertoires sorted by FACS could include abundant clonotypes that are contaminants from the bulk population.

TCRdb recomputed calls from the 5' RACE reads with MiXCR, one row per CDR3 protein. The sample consists of about 300,000 distinct CDR3 sequences, 6.8% of them appearing once. This clonotype was counted at least ten times. Its antigen remains unknown. The CDR3 runs to 16 residues. Trimming cost V 5 bases and J 4 bases; bases outside gene matches: 11. The germline CDR1 and CDR2 sequences are DFQATT and SNEGSKA (reference sequence). The chain recombines TRBV20-1 with TRBJ1-1, with 12 bases fitting TRBD1. This specimen consisted of PBMCs, obtained about 49 days after the first yellow fever vaccination. This TCR was sampled from a man between 18 and 35 years old who received the YFV17D yellow fever vaccine. In DNA, the CDR3 is TGCAGTGCTCGCTGGGACAGGGGGCTCGGAGCCACTGAAGCTTTCTTT. Its protein is CSARWDRGLGATEAFF.